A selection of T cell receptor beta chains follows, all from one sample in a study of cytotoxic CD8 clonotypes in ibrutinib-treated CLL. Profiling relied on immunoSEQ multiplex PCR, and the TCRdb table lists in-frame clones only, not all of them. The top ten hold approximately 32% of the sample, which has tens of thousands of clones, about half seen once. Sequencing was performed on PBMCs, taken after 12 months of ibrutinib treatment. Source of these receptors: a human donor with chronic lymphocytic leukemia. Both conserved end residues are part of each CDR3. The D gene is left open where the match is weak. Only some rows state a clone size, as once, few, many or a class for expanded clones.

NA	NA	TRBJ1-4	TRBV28	TGTGCCAGCAGTCCTATCAAGGTTGCAACTAATGAAAAACTGTTTTTT	CASSPIKVATNEKLFF
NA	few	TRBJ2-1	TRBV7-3	TGTGCCAGCAGCTTAGATAATGAGCAGTTCTTC	CASSLDNEQFF
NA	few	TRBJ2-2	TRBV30	TGTGCCTGGAGTTTCGACAGTGTAGCGACCGGGGAGCTGTTTTTT	CAWSFDSVATGELFF
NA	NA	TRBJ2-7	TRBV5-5	TGTGCCAGCAGCTTGGTACAGGGAAGGTACGAGCAGTACTTC	CASSLVQGRYEQYF
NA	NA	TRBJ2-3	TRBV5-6	TGTGCCAGCAGCTTTCGAACTAGGGTGGCCACAGATACGCAGTATTTT	CASSFRTRVATDTQYF
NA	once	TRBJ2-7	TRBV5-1	TGCGCCAGCAGCTATACCGACTTGGGCGAGCAGTACTTC	CASSYTDLGEQYF
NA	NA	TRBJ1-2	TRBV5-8	TGTGCCAGCAGCTTGGGTACGGGTGGATTCACTAACTATGGCTACACCTTC	CASSLGTGGFTNYGYTF
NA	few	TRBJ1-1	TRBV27	TGTGCCAGCAGTTTATCAGGGACGGTGAACACTGAAGCTTTCTTT	CASSLSGTVNTEAFF
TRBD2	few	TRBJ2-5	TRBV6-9	TGTGCCAGCAGTTACGGGGCTAGCGGGGGGTTCCCGACCCAGTACTTC	CASSYGASGGFPTQYF
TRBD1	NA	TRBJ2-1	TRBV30	TGTGCCTGGAGGAGTAGGACAGGGGGTCTCAATGAGCAGTTCTTC	CAWRSRTGGLNEQFF
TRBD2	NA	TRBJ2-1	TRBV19	TGTGCCAGTAGTTTGGAGAGCGGGAGTCTTGAGCAGTTCTTC	CASSLESGSLEQFF
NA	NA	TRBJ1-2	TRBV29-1	TGCAGCGTTTCTACTAGTGGATTGTATGGCTACACCTTC	CSVSTSGLYGYTF
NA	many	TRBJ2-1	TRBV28	TGTGCCAGCAGTTTTGTTGGGGAGCAGTTCTTC	CASSFVGEQFF
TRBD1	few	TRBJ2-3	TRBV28	TGTGCCAGCATCCCATCGGACGCGACAGGGGTAGATACGCAGTATTTT	CASIPSDATGVDTQYF
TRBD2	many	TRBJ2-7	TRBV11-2	TGTGCCAGCAGCAGGGCAGCGGGAGGGAACGAGCAGTACTTC	CASSRAAGGNEQYF
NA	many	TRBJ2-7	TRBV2	TGTGCCAGCAGGACGGGGACCACGGACTACTTC	CASRTGTTDYF
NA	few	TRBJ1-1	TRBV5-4	TGTGCCAGCAGCTTGGCCTTCACTGAAGCTTTCTTT	CASSLAFTEAFF
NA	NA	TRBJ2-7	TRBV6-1	TGTGCCAGCAGTGTAAACTTACAGAGCTCCTACGAGCAGTACTTC	CASSVNLQSSYEQYF
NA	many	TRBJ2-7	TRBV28	TGTGCCAGCAGTTTAGGCAGGGCCTCCTACGAGCAGTACTTC	CASSLGRASYEQYF
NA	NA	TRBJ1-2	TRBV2	TGTGCCAGCAGTGGAGCGGGGACCAGGTATGGCTACACCTTC	CASSGAGTRYGYTF
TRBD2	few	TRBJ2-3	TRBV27	TGTGCCAGCAGTCCTTGGGGGGGAGGTGCAGATACGCAGTATTTT	CASSPWGGGADTQYF
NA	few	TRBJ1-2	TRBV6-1	TGTGCCAGCAGTGAAGATGTGGGGGCCGCCCTAGGGGTGGGCTACACCTTC	CASSEDVGAALGVGYTF
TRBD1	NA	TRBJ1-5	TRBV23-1	TGCGCCAGCAGTCAATCGGGGGGACAGGATCAGCCCCAGCATTTT	CASSQSGGQDQPQHF
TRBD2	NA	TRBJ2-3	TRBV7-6	TGTGCCAGCAGCCCTAACCTAGCGGGAGGAGGCAGCACGCAGTATTTT	CASSPNLAGGGSTQYF
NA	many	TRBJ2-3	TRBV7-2	TGTGCCAGCAGCTTAAGAGGACATATCACAGATACGCAGTATTTT	CASSLRGHITDTQYF
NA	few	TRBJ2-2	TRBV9	TGTGCCAGCAGCGTAGCTAGGACCTCCAACGGGGAGCTGTTTTTT	CASSVARTSNGELFF
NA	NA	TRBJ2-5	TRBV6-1	TGTGCCAGCAGGTCGGACGGGGAGACCCAGTACTTC	CASRSDGETQYF